A selection of T cell receptor beta chains follows, all from one sample in a study of blood T cells in healthy people across ages. TCRdb re-called the 5' RACE reads with MiXCR, one entry per CDR3 protein. The repertoire holds roughly 860,000 distinct CDR3 sequences, with around 62% as singletons. The sample consisted of blood. All receptors derive from a man under 40 in good health. Both conserved end residues are part of each CDR3. A D gene is named only where the DNA matches it firmly. Rows give clone size only sometimes, using once, few, many, or a class for an expanded clone.

J gene | D gene | V gene | clone size | CDR3 DNA | CDR3 protein
TRBJ1-2 | TRBD1 | TRBV20-1 | NA | TGCAGTGCTATACAGGGGATGGACGGCTACACCTTC | CSAIQGMDGYTF
TRBJ1-5 | NA | TRBV7-6 | NA | TGTGCCAGCAGCGAACCCAACAGCAGCGGCAATCAGCCCCAGCATTTT | CASSEPNSSGNQPQHF
TRBJ2-7 | NA | TRBV11-2 | NA | TGTGCCAGCAGCTCGCGCTCTCAGGGCTCCACCTACAATGAGCAGTACTTC | CASSSRSQGSTYNEQYF
TRBJ2-6 | NA | TRBV29-1 | many | TGCAGCGTGGGTTTGGACCTGGGAGGGGCCAACGTCCTGACTTTC | CSVGLDLGGANVLTF
TRBJ2-3 | NA | TRBV4-3 | NA | TGCGCCAGCAGCCAAGGGTTTAGCGGTACAGATACGCAGTATTTT | CASSQGFSGTDTQYF
TRBJ1-5 | NA | TRBV29-1 | NA | TGCAGCGCCGAGGGGGGGCAGCCCCAGCATTTT | CSAEGGQPQHF
TRBJ2-3 | TRBD1 | TRBV20-1 | NA | TGCAGTGCTAGGCGCTCACAGGGGACAGATACGCAGTATTTT | CSARRSQGTDTQYF
TRBJ1-2 | TRBD1 | TRBV4-2 | NA | TGTGCCAGCAGCCAAGGACAGGGGCACAACTATGGCTACACCTTC | CASSQGQGHNYGYTF
TRBJ2-5 | NA | TRBV12-3/TRBV12-4 | few | TGTGCCAGCATGGGACCCCATGGGGAGACCCAGTACTTC | CASMGPHGETQYF
TRBJ2-6 | NA | TRBV4-3 | few | TGCGCCAGCAGCCAAAGGGCGCGGACAGAACTCCACTCTGGGGCCAACGTCCTGACTTTC | CASSQRARTELHSGANVLTF
TRBJ2-5 | NA | TRBV18 | NA | TGTGCCAGCTCACGGCCGGACGGAGGAAAAGAGACCCAGTACTTC | CASSRPDGGKETQYF
TRBJ2-7 | NA | TRBV4-3 | NA | TGCGCCAGCAGCCAAGGGTTCGGGGAGGAGTACGAGCAGTACTTC | CASSQGFGEEYEQYF
TRBJ1-5 | NA | TRBV12-3/TRBV12-4 | few | TGTGCCAGCCGAAGGGGGGATAGCAATCAGCCCCAGCATTTT | CASRRGDSNQPQHF
TRBJ2-7 | NA | TRBV4-3 | few | TGCGCCAGCAGCCAAAGGGTCAGGGGAAGCGAGCAGTACTTC | CASSQRVRGSEQYF
TRBJ2-7 | NA | TRBV28 | NA | TGTGCCAGCAGTTCCTACCTAGGGACGGACTCCTACGAGCAGTACTTC | CASSSYLGTDSYEQYF
TRBJ2-2 | TRBD1 | TRBV7-3 | NA | TGTGCCACAAGACAGGGGGCTCCCGGGGAGCTGTTTTTT | CATRQGAPGELFF
TRBJ2-7 | TRBD2 | TRBV7-2 | NA | TGTGCCAGCAGGGGTAGCGGGGGGCTCCTCTACGAGCAGTACTTC | CASRGSGGLLYEQYF
TRBJ1-2 | TRBD1 | TRBV29-1 | NA | TGCAGCGTTGGGACAGGGGCTAACTATGGCTACACCTTC | CSVGTGANYGYTF
TRBJ2-5 | NA | TRBV20-1 | NA | TGCAGTGCTAGTGGGGTAATGAGGGAGACCCAGTACTTC | CSASGVMRETQYF
TRBJ2-1 | NA | TRBV28 | NA | TGTGCCAGCAGCTTCCCGGGCTTCGTATCCTACAATGAGCAGTTCTTC | CASSFPGFVSYNEQFF
TRBJ2-3 | NA | TRBV29-1 | NA | TGCAGCGCTAGCGAGGGGGCTGCAGATACGCAGTATTTT | CSASEGAADTQYF
TRBJ2-3 | TRBD2 | TRBV7-6 | NA | TGTGCCAGCAGCCCGGGACTAGCGCTCGTCCCTGAGCATACGCAGTATTTT | CASSPGLALVPEHTQYF
TRBJ2-1 | NA | TRBV9 | few | TGTGCCAGCAGCGTAGCAGGGACACAAAATCACAATGAGCAGTTCTTC | CASSVAGTQNHNEQFF
TRBJ2-7 | NA | TRBV25-1 | NA | TGTGCCAGCAGCGAAGGTTTTGGGTACGAGCAGTACTTC | CASSEGFGYEQYF
TRBJ1-6 | NA | TRBV6-5 | NA | TGTGCCAGCCAGGAGGGGTATAATTCACCCCTCCACTTT | CASQEGYNSPLHF
TRBJ2-2 | NA | TRBV6-5 | NA | TGTGCCAGCAGTTACTCGTCTCTCCTCATGCACACCGGGGAGCTGTTTTTT | CASSYSSLLMHTGELFF
TRBJ2-5 | NA | TRBV7-2 | NA | TGTGCCAGCAGCTTATTAGGGATCGAGGGGGAGACCCAGTACTTC | CASSLLGIEGETQYF
TRBJ2-1 | TRBD2 | TRBV7-8 | once | TGTGCCAGCAGCTTATTCAGGCGGGGGGCTGGCAATGAGCAGTTCTTC | CASSLFRRGAGNEQFF
TRBJ1-2 | TRBD1 | TRBV12-3/TRBV12-4 | few | TGTGCCAGCAGTATAGGACAGGGGGCTGGCTACACCTTC | CASSIGQGAGYTF
TRBJ2-1 | TRBD1 | TRBV25-1 | NA | TGTGCCAGCAGTCGTCAGGGGGCGACTCTAAATGAGCAGTTCTTC | CASSRQGATLNEQFF
TRBJ2-7 | NA | TRBV4-3 | few | TGCGCCAGCAGCCAAGGGGCGAACAGGCCTACCTACGAGCAGTACTTC | CASSQGANRPTYEQYF
TRBJ1-1 | NA | TRBV6-2/TRBV6-3 | once | TGTGCCAGCAGCCCCGACAGGTCCACTGAAGCTTTCTTT | CASSPDRSTEAFF
TRBJ1-5 | TRBD1 | TRBV7-2 | few | TGTGCCAGCAGTGCTGACAGGGCAGGGAGTCAGCCCCAGCATTTT | CASSADRAGSQPQHF
TRBJ2-7 | NA | TRBV29-1 | few | TGCAGCGTTGCCGTCAGGGGGGACGACGAGCAGTACTTC | CSVAVRGDDEQYF
TRBJ2-7 | NA | TRBV27 | few | TGTGCCAGCAGTTTAAGAGCCCTCGGCCCCAACGAGCAGTACTTC | CASSLRALGPNEQYF